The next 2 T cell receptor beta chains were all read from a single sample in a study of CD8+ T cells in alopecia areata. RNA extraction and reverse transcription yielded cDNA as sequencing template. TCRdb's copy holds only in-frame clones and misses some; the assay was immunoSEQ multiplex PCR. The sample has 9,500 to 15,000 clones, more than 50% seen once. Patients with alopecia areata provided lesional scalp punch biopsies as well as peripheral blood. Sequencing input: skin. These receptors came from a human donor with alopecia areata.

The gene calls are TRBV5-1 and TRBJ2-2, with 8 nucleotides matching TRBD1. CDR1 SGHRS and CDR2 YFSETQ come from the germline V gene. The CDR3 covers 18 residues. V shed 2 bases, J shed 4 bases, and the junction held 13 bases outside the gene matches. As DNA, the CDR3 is TGCGCCAGCAGCTTCCTCCACCCAACAGGGGGAGTCACCGGGGAGCTGTTTTTT. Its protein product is CASSFLHPTGGVTGELFF.

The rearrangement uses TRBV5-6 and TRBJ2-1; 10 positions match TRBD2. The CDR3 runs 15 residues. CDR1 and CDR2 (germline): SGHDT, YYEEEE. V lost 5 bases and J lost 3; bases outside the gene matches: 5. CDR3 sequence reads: CASSISGGLYNEQFF. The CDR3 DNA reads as TGTGCCAGCAGTATTAGCGGGGGGCTCTACAATGAGCAGTTCTTC.